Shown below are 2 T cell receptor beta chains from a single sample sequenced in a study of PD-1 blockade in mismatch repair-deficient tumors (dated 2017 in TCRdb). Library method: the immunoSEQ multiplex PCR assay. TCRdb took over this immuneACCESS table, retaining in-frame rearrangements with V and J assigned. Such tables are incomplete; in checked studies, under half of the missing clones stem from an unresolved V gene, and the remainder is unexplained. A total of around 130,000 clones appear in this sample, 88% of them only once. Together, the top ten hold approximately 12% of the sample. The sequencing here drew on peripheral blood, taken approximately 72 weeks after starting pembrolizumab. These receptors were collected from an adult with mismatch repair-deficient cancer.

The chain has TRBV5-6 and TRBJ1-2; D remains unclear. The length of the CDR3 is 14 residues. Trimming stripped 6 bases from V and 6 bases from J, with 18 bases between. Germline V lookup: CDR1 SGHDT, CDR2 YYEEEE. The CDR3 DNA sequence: TGTGCCAGCATCGGCCGCCGGGGAGGTAATGGCTACACCTTC. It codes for CASIGRRGGNGYTF.

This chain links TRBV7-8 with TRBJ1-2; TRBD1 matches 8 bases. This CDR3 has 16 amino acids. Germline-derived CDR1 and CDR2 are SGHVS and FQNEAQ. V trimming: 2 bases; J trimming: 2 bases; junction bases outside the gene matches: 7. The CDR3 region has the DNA TGTGCCAGCAGCTTATCAGGGGGCGTCGGCAACTATGGCTACACCTTC. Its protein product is CASSLSGGVGNYGYTF.